This TCR beta chain was observed in a study of blood T cell repertoires in COVID-19. The overall study: Samples taken during acute and convalescent COVID-19 were collected in the United States, Italy and Spain.

The data were produced by immunoSEQ multiplex PCR, yet TCRdb's version contains in-frame clones alone and is incomplete. The sample records around 200,000 clones, roughly 83% being singletons. Germline V gene lookup returns CDR1 SNHLY and CDR2 FYNNEI. V gave up 7 bases and J gave up 4 bases, with 10 bases separating them. CDR3 length: 12 residues. Sequencing input: PBMCs or T cells enriched from blood (not recorded which). V usage is TRBV2 and J usage is TRBJ1-2; D is unresolved. The receptor was derived from a woman aged 25 to 45 who had recovered from COVID-19. The DNA for the CDR3 is TGTGCCAGCAAGCCCGGGAGCTATGGCTACACCTTC. Its translation: CASKPGSYGYTF.